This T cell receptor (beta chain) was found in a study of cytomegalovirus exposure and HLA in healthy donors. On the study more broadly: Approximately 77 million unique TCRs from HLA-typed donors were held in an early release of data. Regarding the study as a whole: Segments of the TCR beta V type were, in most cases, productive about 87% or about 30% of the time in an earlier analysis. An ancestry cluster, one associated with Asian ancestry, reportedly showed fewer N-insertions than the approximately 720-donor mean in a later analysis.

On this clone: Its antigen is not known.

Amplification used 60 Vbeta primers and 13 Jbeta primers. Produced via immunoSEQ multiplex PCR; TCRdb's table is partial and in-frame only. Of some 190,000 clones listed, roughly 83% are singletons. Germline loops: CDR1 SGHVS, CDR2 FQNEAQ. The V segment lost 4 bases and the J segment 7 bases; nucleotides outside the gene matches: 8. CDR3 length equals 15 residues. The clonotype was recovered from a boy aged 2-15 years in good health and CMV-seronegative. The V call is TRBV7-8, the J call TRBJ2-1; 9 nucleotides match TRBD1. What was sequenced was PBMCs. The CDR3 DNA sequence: TGTGCCAGCAGCTCCGGGACAGGGTCAAGAAATGAGCAGTTCTTC. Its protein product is CASSSGTGSRNEQFF. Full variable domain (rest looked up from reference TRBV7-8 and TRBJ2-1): GAGVSQSPRYKVAKRGQDVALRCDPISGHVSLFWYQQALGQGPEFLTYFQNEAQLDKSGLPSDRFFAERPEGSVSTLKIQRTQQEDSAVYLCASSSGTGSRNEQFFGPGTRLTVL.